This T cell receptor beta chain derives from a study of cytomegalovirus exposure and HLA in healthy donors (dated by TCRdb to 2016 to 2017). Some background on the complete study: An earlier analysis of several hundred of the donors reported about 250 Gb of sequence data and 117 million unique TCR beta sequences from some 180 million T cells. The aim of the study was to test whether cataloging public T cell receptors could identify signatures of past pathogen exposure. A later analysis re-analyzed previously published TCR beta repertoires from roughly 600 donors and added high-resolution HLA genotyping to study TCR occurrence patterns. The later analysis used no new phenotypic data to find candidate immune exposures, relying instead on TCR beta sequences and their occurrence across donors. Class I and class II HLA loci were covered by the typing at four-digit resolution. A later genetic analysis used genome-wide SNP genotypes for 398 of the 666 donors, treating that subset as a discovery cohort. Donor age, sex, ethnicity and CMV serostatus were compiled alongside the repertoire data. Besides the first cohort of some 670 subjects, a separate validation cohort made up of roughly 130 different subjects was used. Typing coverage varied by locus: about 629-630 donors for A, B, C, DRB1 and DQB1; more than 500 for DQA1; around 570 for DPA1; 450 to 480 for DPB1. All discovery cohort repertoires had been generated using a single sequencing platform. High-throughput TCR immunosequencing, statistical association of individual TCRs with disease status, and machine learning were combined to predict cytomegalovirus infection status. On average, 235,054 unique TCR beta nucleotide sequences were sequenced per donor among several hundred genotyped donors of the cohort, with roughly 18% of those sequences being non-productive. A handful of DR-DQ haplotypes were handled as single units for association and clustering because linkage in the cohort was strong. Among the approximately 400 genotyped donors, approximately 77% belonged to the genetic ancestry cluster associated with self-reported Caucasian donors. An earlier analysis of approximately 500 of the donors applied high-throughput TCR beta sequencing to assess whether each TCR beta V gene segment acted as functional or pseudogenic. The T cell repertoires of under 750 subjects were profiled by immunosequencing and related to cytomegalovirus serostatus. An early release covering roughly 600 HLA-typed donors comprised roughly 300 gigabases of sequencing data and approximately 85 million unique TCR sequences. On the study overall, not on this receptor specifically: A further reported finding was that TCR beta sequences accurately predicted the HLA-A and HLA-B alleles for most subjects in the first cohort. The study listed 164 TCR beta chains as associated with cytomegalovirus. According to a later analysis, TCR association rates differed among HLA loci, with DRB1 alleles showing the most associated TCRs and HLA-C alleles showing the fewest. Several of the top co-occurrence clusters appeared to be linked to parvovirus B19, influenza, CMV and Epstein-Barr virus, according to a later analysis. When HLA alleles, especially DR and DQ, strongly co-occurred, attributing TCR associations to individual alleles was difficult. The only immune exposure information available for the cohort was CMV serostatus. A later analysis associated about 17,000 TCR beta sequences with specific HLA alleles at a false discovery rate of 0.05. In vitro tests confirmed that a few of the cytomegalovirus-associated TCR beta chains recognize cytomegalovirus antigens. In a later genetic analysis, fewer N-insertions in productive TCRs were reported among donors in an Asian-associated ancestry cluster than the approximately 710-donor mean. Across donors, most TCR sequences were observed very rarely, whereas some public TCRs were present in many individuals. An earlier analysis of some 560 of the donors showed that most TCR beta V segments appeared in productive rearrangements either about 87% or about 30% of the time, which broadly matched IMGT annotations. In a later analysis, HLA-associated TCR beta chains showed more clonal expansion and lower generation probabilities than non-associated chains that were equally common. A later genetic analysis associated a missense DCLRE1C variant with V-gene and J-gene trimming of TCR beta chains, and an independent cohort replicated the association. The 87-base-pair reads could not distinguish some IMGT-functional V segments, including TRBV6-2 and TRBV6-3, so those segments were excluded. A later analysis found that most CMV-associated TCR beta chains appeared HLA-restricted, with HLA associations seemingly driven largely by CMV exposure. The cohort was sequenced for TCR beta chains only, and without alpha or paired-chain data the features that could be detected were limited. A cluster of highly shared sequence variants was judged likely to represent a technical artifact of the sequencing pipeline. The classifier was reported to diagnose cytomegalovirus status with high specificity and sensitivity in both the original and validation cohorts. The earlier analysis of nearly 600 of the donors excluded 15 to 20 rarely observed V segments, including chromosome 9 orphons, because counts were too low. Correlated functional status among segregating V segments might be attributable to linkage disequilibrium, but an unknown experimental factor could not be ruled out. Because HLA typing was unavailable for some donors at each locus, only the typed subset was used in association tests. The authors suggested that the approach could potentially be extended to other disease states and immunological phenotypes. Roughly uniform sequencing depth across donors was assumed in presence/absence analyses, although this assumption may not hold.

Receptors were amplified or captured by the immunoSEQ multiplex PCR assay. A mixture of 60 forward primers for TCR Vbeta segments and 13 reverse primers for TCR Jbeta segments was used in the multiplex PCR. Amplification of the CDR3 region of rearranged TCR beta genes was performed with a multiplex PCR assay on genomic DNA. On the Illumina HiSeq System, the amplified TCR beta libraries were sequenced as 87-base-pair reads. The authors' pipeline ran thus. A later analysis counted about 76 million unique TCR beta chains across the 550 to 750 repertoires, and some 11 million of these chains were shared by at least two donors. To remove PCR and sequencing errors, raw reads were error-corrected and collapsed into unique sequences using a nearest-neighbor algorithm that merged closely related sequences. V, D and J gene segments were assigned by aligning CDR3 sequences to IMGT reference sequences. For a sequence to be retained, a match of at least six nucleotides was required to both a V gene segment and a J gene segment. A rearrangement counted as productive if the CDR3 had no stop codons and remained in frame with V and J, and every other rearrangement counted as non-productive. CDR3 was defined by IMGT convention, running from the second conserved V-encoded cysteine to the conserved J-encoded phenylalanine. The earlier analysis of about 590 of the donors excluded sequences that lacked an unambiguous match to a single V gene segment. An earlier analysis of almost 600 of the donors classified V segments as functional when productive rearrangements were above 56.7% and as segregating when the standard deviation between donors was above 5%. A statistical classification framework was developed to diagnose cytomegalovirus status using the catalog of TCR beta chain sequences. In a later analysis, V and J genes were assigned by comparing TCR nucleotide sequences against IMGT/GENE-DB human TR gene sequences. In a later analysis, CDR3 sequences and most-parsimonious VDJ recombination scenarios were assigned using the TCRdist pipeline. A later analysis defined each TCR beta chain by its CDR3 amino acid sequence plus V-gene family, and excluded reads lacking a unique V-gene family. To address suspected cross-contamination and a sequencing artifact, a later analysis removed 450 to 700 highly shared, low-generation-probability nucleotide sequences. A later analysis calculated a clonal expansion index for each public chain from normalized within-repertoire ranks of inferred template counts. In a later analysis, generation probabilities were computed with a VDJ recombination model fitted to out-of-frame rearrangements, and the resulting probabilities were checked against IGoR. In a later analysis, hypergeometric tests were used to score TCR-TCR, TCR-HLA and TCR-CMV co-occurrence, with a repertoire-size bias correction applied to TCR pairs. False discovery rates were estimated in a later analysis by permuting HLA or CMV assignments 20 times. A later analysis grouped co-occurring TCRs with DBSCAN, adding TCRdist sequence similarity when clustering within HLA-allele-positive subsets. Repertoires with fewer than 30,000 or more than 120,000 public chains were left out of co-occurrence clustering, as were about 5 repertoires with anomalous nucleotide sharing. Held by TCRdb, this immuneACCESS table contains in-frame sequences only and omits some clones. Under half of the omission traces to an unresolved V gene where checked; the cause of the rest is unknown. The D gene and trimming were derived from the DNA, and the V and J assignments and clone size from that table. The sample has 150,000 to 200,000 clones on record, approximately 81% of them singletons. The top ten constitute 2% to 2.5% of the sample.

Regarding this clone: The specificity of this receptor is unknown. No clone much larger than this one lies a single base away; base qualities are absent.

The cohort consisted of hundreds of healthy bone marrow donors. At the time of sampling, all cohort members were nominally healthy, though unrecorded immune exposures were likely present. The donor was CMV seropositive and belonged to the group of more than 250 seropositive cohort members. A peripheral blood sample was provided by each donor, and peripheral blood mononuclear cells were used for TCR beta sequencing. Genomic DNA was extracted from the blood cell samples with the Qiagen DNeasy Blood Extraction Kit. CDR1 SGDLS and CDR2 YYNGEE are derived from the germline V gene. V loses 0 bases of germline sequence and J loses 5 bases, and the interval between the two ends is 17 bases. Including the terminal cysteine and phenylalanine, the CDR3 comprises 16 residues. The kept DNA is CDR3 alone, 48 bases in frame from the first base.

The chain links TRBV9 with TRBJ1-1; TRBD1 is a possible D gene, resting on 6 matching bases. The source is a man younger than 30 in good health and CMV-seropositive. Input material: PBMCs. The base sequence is TGTGCCAGCAGCGTAGCTTTAGCGGGGGCAGGGACTGAAGCTTTCTTT. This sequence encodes CASSVALAGAGTEAFF.